Listed below are T cell receptor beta chains from one sample, sequenced in a study of T cells in Graves' hyperthyroidism and ophthalmopathy. TCRdb independently ran MiXCR on the multiplex PCR reads; one entry per CDR3 protein. The sample holds a few hundred thousand distinct CDR3 sequences, about 15% seen once. Material for sequencing was blood. Receptors originate from a woman in her thirties or forties with Graves' hyperthyroidism. CDR3s include the opening cysteine and the closing phenylalanine or tryptophan. D genes are given only for firm matches. Clone size is shown for a subset of rows, as once, few, many or a class of expanded clone.

clone_size,d_call,j_call,v_call,cdr3_nt,cdr3_aa
many,TRBD1,TRBJ2-7,TRBV28,TGTGCCAGCAGCCCCAACAGGGGGCCCTACGAGCAGTACTTC,CASSPNRGPYEQYF
many,TRBD1,TRBJ2-3,TRBV5-4,TGTGCCAGCACTAACGTCGACAGGGTGAGCACAGATACGCAGTATTTT,CASTNVDRVSTDTQYF
NA,TRBD2,TRBJ2-2,TRBV2,TGTGCCAGCAGTGAAGGGCTAGCGGGAGCCACCGGGGAGCTGTTTTTT,CASSEGLAGATGELFF
many,TRBD2,TRBJ2-5,TRBV4-1,TGCGCCAGCAGCCAGGGACTAGCGGGATACGAGACCCAGTACTTC,CASSQGLAGYETQYF
few,NA,TRBJ1-5,TRBV5-1,TGCGCCAGCAGCTTGGGGGAGGCCCAGCCCCAGCATTTT,CASSLGEAQPQHF
many,NA,TRBJ2-5,TRBV20-1,TGCAGTGCAGAAGAGGAAAGGGGAGTTAATTGGTACCCTCAGTACTTC,CSAEEERGVNWYPQYF
NA,TRBD2,TRBJ2-7,TRBV20-1,TGCAGTGCCCCTAGACTAGCGGGAGCCTCCTACGAGCAGTACTTC,CSAPRLAGASYEQYF
many,NA,TRBJ2-5,TRBV20-1,TGCAGTGCCAGCTACAGGCAAGAGACCCAGTACTTC,CSASYRQETQYF
few,NA,TRBJ2-3,TRBV7-9,TGTGCCAGCAGCTTACATTCTGATGGCACAGATACGCAGTATTTT,CASSLHSDGTDTQYF
few,NA,TRBJ2-7,TRBV20-1,TGCAGTGCTAATAAGAAGATCGGCTACGAGCAGTACTTC,CSANKKIGYEQYF
NA,NA,TRBJ2-7,TRBV29-1,TGCAGCGTTGGTTTGGACAGCCCCTACGAGCAGTACTTC,CSVGLDSPYEQYF
few,NA,TRBJ2-4,TRBV19,TGTGCCAGTAGTATCGATCGGGGAGCCAAAAACATTCAGTACTTC,CASSIDRGAKNIQYF
NA,NA,TRBJ1-1,TRBV28,TGTGCCAGTTACCGGGACGGGGTCACTGAAGCTTTCTTT,CASYRDGVTEAFF
many,NA,TRBJ1-1,TRBV9,TGTGCCAGCAGCCCCGTCGCGAACACTGAAGCTTTCTTT,CASSPVANTEAFF
few,NA,TRBJ1-1,TRBV29-1,TGCAGCGTTTCTTTCTCTCGGGGGGCTGAAGCTTTCTTT,CSVSFSRGAEAFF
many,NA,TRBJ1-5,TRBV6-1,TGTGCCAGCAGTGCATCCCTGCTGAGCAATCAGCCCCAGCATTTT,CASSASLLSNQPQHF
many,NA,TRBJ1-1,TRBV28,TGTGCCAGCAGTTGGCGGAACACTGAAGCTTTCTTT,CASSWRNTEAFF
NA,NA,TRBJ1-5,TRBV20-1,TGCAGTGCCAGAGAGCCAGGGAACGGACAGCCCCAGCATTTT,CSAREPGNGQPQHF
many,NA,TRBJ2-7,TRBV13,TGTGCCAGCAGCCCCCGCCTGGCGAATACCTACGAGCAGTACTTC,CASSPRLANTYEQYF
many,NA,TRBJ2-1,TRBV29-1,TGCAGCGTTGAAGTCTCCCGGAATGAGCAGTTCTTC,CSVEVSRNEQFF
many,TRBD1,TRBJ2-1,TRBV24-1,TGTGCCACCAGTGATTCGGACAGGGCGGCCTACAATGAGCAGTTCTTC,CATSDSDRAAYNEQFF
many,TRBD2,TRBJ2-7,TRBV27,TGTGCCAGCAGCCCCACTAGCGGGGTCGGCGAGCAGTACTTC,CASSPTSGVGEQYF
many,TRBD1,TRBJ2-2,TRBV11-2,TGTGCCAGCAGCTTACTCCCGGGACAGGGATTGATCGGGGAGCTGTTTTTT,CASSLLPGQGLIGELFF
NA,NA,TRBJ1-3,TRBV4-1,TGCGCCAGCAGCCAAGCATCGGGGAGCTCTGGAAACACCATATATTTT,CASSQASGSSGNTIYF
many,NA,TRBJ1-4,TRBV9,TGTGCCAGCAGCGTAGCTCCAGGGGAGAATGAAAAACTGTTTTTT,CASSVAPGENEKLFF
many,TRBD1,TRBJ1-2,TRBV6-1,TGTGCCAGCAGAGGCAGGGGGCGAAGCTACACCTTC,CASRGRGRSYTF
many,TRBD2,TRBJ2-7,TRBV28,TGTGCCAGCAGCCCGCGGGCGGGGGACTCCTACGAGCAGTACTTC,CASSPRAGDSYEQYF
many,NA,TRBJ2-2,TRBV28,TGTGCCAGCAGTTTATTGATTGGCCGGTCTCCCGGGGAGCTGTTTTTT,CASSLLIGRSPGELFF
NA,NA,TRBJ1-5,TRBV7-3,TGTGCCAGCAGCTTTCGGGCGATCGGTATGGTTAGCAATCAGCCCCAGCATTTT,CASSFRAIGMVSNQPQHF
many,TRBD1,TRBJ2-6,TRBV5-1,TGCGCCAGCAGCACAGGACAGGGCGGCAACGTCCTGACTTTC,CASSTGQGGNVLTF
many,NA,TRBJ2-1,TRBV6-1,TGTGCCAGCAGAGGGGGACCAGGCTCCTACAATGAGCAGTTCTTC,CASRGGPGSYNEQFF
many,NA,TRBJ2-2,TRBV9,TGTGCCAGCAGCCGGGTGGGGACACTCAACACCGGGGAGCTGTTTTTT,CASSRVGTLNTGELFF
many,TRBD1,TRBJ1-1,TRBV28,TGTGCCAGCAGTGAACAGGGGGCTGGAAAAGCTTTCTTT,CASSEQGAGKAFF
many,TRBD2,TRBJ2-3,TRBV5-1,TGCGCCAGCAGCTTGGCGGGGCTAGCGGGAGTCGCAGATACGCAGTATTTT,CASSLAGLAGVADTQYF
many,NA,TRBJ1-1,TRBV6-1,TGTGCCAGCAGCCTCAGACAGGCTTCGTCTGAAGCTTTCTTT,CASSLRQASSEAFF
NA,TRBD1,TRBJ1-1,TRBV5-4,TGTGCCAGCAGGCAAACAGGACAGGGCCTGAACACTGAAGCTTTCTTT,CASRQTGQGLNTEAFF
many,TRBD2,TRBJ2-7,TRBV20-1,TGCAGTGCTAGAGATCTACTAGCGGGCAACTACGAGCAGTACTTC,CSARDLLAGNYEQYF
many,TRBD2,TRBJ2-1,TRBV27,TGTGCCAGCAGTTTAAAGTGGCGGGAGACGTACAATGAGCAGTTCTTC,CASSLKWRETYNEQFF
NA,TRBD2,TRBJ2-5,TRBV30,TGTGCCTGGACTAGCGGGAGGGTGTACCAAGAGACCCAGTACTTC,CAWTSGRVYQETQYF
many,TRBD1,TRBJ2-1,TRBV29-1,TGCAGCGTTGTGGTGGGACAGGGGGGCTCCTACAATGAGCAGTTCTTC,CSVVVGQGGSYNEQFF
many,NA,TRBJ2-7,TRBV28,TGTGCCAGCACCCAGGGGGGGGCCTACGAGCAGTACTTC,CASTQGGAYEQYF